The 2 T cell receptor beta chains given below trace back to one sample, sequenced in a study of blood T cell repertoires in COVID-19. Only in-frame clones appear in the TCRdb table, and some are missing; sequencing was by immunoSEQ multiplex PCR. Among hundreds of thousands of clones listed, approximately 89% were seen once. The sequenced sample consisted of peripheral blood. The receptors were sampled from a woman aged 18-29 years who had recovered from COVID-19.

Here the CDR3 DNA reads TGCAGCGTAGCGACTAGCGCGAGCAATGAGCAGTTCTTC. Protein: CSVATSASNEQFF. The rearrangement joins TRBV29-1 to TRBJ2-1; 8 nucleotides align to TRBD2. With V trimmed by 6 bases and J by 6 bases, 7 bases remained unmatched. The CDR3 totals 13 residues. In germline, CDR1 is SQVTM, CDR2 ANQGSEA.

This sequence joins TRBV30 and TRBJ1-2; D is possibly TRBD1 (6 bases). V was clipped by 4 bases and J by 7 bases, with 16 bases between them. This CDR3 comprises 13 residues. In germline, CDR1 is GTSNPN, CDR2 SVGIG (reference sequence). The CDR3 bases are TGTGCCTGGAAACTCATACAGGGTTCTGGCTACACCTTC. Translating gives CAWKLIQGSGYTF.